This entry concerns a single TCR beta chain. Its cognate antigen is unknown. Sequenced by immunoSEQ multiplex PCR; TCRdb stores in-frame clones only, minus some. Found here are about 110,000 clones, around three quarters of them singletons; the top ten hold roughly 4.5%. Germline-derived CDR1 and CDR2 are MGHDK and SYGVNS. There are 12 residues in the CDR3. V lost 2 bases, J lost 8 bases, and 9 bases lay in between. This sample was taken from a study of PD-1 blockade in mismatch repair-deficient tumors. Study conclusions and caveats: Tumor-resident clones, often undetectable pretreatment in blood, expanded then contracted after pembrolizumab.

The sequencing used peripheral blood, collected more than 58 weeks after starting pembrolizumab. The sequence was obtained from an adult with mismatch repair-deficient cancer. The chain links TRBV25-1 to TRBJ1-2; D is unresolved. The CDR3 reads CASSEAGGGYTF. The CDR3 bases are TGTGCCAGCAGTGAAGCGGGAGGGGGCTACACCTTC.